Listed below are T cell receptor beta chains from one sample, sequenced in a study of cytomegalovirus exposure and HLA in healthy donors. Assay: immunoSEQ multiplex PCR; the TCRdb copy retains only in-frame clones and omits some. Altogether about 110,000 clones are present, 76% being singletons, with the ten largest covering under 15%. Input material: PBMCs. The receptors originated from a man aged 30 to 45 in good health and CMV-seropositive. The CDR3 runs from the conserved cysteine through the conserved F or W. A D gene is named only where the DNA matches it firmly. Size values are once, few and many counts, or a class for expanded clones, and some rows have none.

j_call d_call clone_size v_call cdr3_nt cdr3_aa
TRBJ2-7 - few TRBV30 TGTGCCTGGAGTGTACCTCCGAGCTCCTACGAGCAGTACTTC CAWSVPPSSYEQYF
TRBJ1-1 TRBD1 - TRBV11-2 TGTGCCAGCAGCTTGGGACAGATCACTGAAGCTTTCTTT CASSLGQITEAFF
TRBJ2-1 TRBD1 once TRBV11-3 TGTGCCAGCAGCTTAGGATCCCGTTGGGGACAGGTCAAGGATGAGCAGTTCTTC CASSLGSRWGQVKDEQFF
TRBJ1-4 TRBD1 - TRBV7-9 TGTGCCAGCAGCTACGGGACAGGTGGAACTAATGAAAAACTGTTTTTT CASSYGTGGTNEKLFF
TRBJ2-3 - - TRBV6-8 TGTGCCAGCAGTTACTCGACGGGGTTGGGCACAGATACGCAGTATTTT CASSYSTGLGTDTQYF
TRBJ1-6 - - TRBV21-1 TGTGCCAGCAGCACTACCTCGGGTCCTCGGAAGCCCCTCCACTTT CASSTTSGPRKPLHF
TRBJ2-7 TRBD2 - TRBV6-5 TGTGCCAGCAGTTACAGGGCTAGCGGCTCCTACGAGCAGTACTTC CASSYRASGSYEQYF
TRBJ1-2 TRBD1 - TRBV7-2 TGTGCCAGCAGCTTGCAACAGGGGTACTATGGCTACACCTTC CASSLQQGYYGYTF
TRBJ1-1 - - TRBV7-6 TGTGCCAGCAGCTTAGAGGGGGGGGACACTGAAGCTTTCTTT CASSLEGGDTEAFF
TRBJ2-7 TRBD1 - TRBV7-9 TGTGCCAGCAGCCACGGACAGGCCTACTCCTACGAGCAGTACTTC CASSHGQAYSYEQYF
TRBJ1-2 TRBD1 - TRBV28 TGTGCCAGCAGTTTATACATAGGGGGCGCCGGTGGCTACACCTTC CASSLYIGGAGGYTF
TRBJ1-2 - - TRBV4-1 TGCGCCAGCAGCAGCGAGACCTTCTATGGCTACACCTTC CASSSETFYGYTF
TRBJ2-3 TRBD2 - TRBV5-1 TGCGCCAGCAGCGTAGCTAGCGGGGGGCGGCCAGATACGCAGTATTTT CASSVASGGRPDTQYF
TRBJ2-7 - - TRBV7-2 TGTGCCAGCAGCCCCTTGAACCAGGGTGGTTACGAGCAGTACTTC CASSPLNQGGYEQYF
TRBJ2-7 TRBD2 few TRBV27 TGTGCCAGCAGTGATAGCGGGGGCCGCTCCTACGAGCAGTACTTC CASSDSGGRSYEQYF
TRBJ2-5 TRBD1 - TRBV10-3 TGTGCCATTCAAAGACAGGGGCCTGGGGAGACCCAGTACTTC CAIQRQGPGETQYF
TRBJ1-4 TRBD1 - TRBV5-4 TGTGCCAGCAGCCTTGACAGGGCGACAACTAATGAAAAACTGTTTTTT CASSLDRATTNEKLFF
TRBJ1-1 - - TRBV18 TGTGCCAGCTCATCAAAGGACAGAACCTTGAACACTGAAGCTTTCTTT CASSSKDRTLNTEAFF
TRBJ2-7 - - TRBV5-6 TGTGCCAGCAGCTCTCCCCGCTACCAGGGGAACGAGCAGTACTTC CASSSPRYQGNEQYF
TRBJ1-2 - - TRBV5-1 TGCGCCAGCAGCTTGCAACTAGGTGGAGGCTACACCTTC CASSLQLGGGYTF
TRBJ1-2 - few TRBV28 TGTGCCAGCAGTTTGATTCCGGGGCGCGGGGACTATGGCTACACCTTC CASSLIPGRGDYGYTF
TRBJ2-3 - - TRBV12-2 TGTGCAAGTCGCTTAGCCCGGCGGGGGGGCCCGATCACAGATACGCAGTATTTT CASRLARRGGPITDTQYF
TRBJ2-5 TRBD2 - TRBV5-4 TGTGCCAGCCGGGGGGGGGAGACCCAGTACTTC CASRGGETQYF
TRBJ1-5 TRBD1 - TRBV28 TGTGCCAGCAGTTTTACAGGGGCAGGACAGCCCCAGCATTTT CASSFTGAGQPQHF
TRBJ1-2 - medium-sized TRBV6-6 TGTGCCAGCAGGGACGGGACAAAAGGGGGCTACACCTTC CASRDGTKGGYTF
TRBJ1-1 - - TRBV7-2 TGTGCCAGCAGCTTAGTTGTCGGGTTTACTGAAGCTTTCTTT CASSLVVGFTEAFF
TRBJ1-5 TRBD1 - TRBV19 TGTGCCAGTAGCCCCGGGGACAGGGGACATCAGCCCCAGCATTTT CASSPGDRGHQPQHF
TRBJ2-2 - - TRBV9 TGTGCCAGCAGCGCTAGAACAGGGGACTCCGGGGAGCTGTTTTTT CASSARTGDSGELFF
TRBJ2-3 TRBD2 - TRBV7-9 TGTGCCAGCAGCTTCAGCACCGGGACTATCACAGATACGCAGTATTTT CASSFSTGTITDTQYF
TRBJ2-7 TRBD2 once TRBV6-1 TGTGCCAGCAGTGAATATCGCGGGAGCTCCTACGAGCAGTACTTC CASSEYRGSSYEQYF
TRBJ1-2 TRBD1 few TRBV11-2 TGTGCCAGCAGCTTCGGGACAGGGGGCTACTATGGCTACACCTTC CASSFGTGGYYGYTF
TRBJ1-2 - - TRBV14 TGTGCCAGCAGCCGACAGAGCTACCCTAACTATGGCTACACCTTC CASSRQSYPNYGYTF